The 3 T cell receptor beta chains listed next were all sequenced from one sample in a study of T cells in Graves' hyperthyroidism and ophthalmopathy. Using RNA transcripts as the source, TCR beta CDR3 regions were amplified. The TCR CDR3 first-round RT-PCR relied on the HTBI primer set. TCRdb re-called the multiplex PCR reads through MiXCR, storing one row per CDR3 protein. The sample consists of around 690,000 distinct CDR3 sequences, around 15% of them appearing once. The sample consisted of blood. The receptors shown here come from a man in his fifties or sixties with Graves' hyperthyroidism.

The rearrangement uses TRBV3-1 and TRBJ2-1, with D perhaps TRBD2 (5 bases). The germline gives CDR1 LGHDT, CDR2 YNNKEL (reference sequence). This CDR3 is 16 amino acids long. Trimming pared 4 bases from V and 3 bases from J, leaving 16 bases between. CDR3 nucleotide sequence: TGTGCCAGCAGCCGGAATCTAGCCCCTTACTACAATGAGCAGTTCTTC. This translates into CASSRNLAPYYNEQFF.

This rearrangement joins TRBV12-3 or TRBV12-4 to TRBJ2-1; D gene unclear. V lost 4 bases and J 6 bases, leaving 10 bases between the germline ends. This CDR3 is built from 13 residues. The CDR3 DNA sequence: TGTGCCAGCAGTTCCACCGAAAGCAATGAGCAGTTCTTC. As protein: CASSSTESNEQFF.

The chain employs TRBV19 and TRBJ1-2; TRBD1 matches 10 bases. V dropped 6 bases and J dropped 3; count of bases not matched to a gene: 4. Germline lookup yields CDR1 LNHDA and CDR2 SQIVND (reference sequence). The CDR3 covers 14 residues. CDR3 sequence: CASSPDRGYYGYTF. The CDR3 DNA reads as TGTGCCAGTAGCCCGGACAGGGGGTACTATGGCTACACCTTC.